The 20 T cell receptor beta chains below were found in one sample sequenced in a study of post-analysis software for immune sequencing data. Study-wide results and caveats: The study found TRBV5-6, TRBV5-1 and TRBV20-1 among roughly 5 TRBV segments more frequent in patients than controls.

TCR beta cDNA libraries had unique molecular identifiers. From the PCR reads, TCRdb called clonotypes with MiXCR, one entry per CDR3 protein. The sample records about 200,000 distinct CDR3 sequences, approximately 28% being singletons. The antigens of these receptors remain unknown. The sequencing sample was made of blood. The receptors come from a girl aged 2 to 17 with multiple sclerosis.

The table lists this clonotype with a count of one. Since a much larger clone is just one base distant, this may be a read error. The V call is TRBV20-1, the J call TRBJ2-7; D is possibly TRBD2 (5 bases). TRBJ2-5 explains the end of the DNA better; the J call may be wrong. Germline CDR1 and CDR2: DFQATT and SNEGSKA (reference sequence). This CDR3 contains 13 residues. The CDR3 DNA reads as TGCAGTGCTAGATCCAGCGGCGGGGAGACCCAGTACTTC. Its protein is CSARSSGGETQYF.

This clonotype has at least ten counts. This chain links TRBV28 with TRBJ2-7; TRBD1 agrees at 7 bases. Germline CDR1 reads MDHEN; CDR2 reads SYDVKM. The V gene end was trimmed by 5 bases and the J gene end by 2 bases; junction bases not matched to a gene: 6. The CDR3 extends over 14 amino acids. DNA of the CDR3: TGTGCCAGCAGTCCAGGGGACAGAACCTACGAGCAGTACTTC. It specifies CASSPGDRTYEQYF. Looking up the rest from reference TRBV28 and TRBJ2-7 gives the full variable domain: DVKVTQSSRYLVKRTGEKVFLECVQDMDHENMFWYRQDPGLGLRLIYFSYDVKMKEKGDIPEGYSVSREKKERFSLILESASTNQTSMYLCASSPGDRTYEQYFGPGTRLTVT.

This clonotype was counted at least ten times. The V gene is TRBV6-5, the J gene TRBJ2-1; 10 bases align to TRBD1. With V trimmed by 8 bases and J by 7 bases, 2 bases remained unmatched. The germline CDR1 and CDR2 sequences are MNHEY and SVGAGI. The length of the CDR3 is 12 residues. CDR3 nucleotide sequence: TGTGCCAGCGGGGACAGGGGAAATGAGCAGTTCTTC. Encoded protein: CASGDRGNEQFF.

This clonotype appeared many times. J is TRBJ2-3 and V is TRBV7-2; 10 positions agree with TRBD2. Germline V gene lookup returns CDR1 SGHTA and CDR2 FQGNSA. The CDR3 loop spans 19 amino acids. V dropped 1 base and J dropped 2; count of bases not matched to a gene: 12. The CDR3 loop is CASSLVERASGRLTDTQYF. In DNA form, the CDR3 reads TGTGCCAGCAGCTTAGTGGAGAGGGCTAGCGGGAGACTCACAGATACGCAGTATTTT.

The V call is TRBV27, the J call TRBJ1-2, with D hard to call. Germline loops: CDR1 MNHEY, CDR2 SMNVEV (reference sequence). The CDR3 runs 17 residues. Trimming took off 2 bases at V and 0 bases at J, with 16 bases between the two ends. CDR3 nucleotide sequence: TGTGCCAGCAGTTTAGTCCCCTCGAGGTTGGCTAACTATGGCTACACCTTC. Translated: CASSLVPSRLANYGYTF.

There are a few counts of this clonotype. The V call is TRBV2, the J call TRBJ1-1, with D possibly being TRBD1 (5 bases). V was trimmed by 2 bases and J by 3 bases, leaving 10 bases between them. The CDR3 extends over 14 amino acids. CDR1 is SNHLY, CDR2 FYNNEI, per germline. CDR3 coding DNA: TGTGCCAGCAGTGAATTGGGGGGTGACACTGAAGCTTTCTTT. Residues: CASSELGGDTEAFF.

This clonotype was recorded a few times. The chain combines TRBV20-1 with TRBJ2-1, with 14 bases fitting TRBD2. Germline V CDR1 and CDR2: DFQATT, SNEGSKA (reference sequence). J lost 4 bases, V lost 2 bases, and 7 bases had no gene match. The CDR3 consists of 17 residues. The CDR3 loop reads CSARSRLAGGGYNEQFF. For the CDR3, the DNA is TGCAGTGCTAGATCCAGACTAGCGGGAGGGGGGTACAATGAGCAGTTCTTC.

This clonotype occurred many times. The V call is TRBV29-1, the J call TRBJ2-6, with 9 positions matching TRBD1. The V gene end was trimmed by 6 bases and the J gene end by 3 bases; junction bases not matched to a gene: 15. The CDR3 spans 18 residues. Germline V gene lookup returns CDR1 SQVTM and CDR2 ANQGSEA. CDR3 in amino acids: CSVIGEGDRESGANVLTF. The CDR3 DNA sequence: TGCAGCGTCATCGGAGAGGGGGACAGGGAAAGTGGGGCCAACGTCCTGACTTTC.

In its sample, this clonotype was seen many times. CDR3 amino acids: CATSTTGGPYEQYF. The DNA for the CDR3 is TGTGCCACCAGCACGACAGGGGGACCCTACGAGCAGTACTTC. The chain uses TRBV15 and TRBJ2-7, with 9 bases matching TRBD1. Unmatched junction bases numbered 3, after V lost 4 bases and J lost 2 bases. The germline gives CDR1 LNHNV, CDR2 YYDKDF (reference sequence). The CDR3 loop spans 14 amino acids. The complete variable domain, with remaining parts taken from reference TRBV15 and TRBJ2-7, reads DAMVIQNPRYQVTQFGKPVTLSCSQTLNHNVMYWYQQKSSQAPKLLFHYYDKDFNNEADTPDNFQSRRPNTSFCFLDIRSPGLGDTAMYLCATSTTGGPYEQYFGPGTRLTVT.

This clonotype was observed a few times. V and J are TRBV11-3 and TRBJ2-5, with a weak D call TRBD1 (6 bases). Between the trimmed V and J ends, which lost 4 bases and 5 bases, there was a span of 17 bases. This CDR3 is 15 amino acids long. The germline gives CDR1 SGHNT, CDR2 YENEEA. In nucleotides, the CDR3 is TGTGCCAGCAGCTCGGGGCAGGGGAATTCGGAGACCCAGTACTTC. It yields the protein CASSSGQGNSETQYF.

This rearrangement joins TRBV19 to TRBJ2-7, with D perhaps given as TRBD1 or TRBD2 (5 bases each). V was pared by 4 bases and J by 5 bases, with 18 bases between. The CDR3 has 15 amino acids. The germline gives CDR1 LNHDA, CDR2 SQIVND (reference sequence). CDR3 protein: CASSTPGTQIHEQYF. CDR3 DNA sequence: TGTGCCAGTAGTACCCCCGGGACCCAGATCCACGAGCAGTACTTC.

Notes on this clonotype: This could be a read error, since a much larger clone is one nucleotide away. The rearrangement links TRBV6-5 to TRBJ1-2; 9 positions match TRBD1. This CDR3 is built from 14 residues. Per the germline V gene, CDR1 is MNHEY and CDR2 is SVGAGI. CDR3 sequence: CAGRGTGRSYGYTF. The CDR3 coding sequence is TGTGCCGGCAGGGGGACAGGGAGGAGCTATGGCTACACCTTC.

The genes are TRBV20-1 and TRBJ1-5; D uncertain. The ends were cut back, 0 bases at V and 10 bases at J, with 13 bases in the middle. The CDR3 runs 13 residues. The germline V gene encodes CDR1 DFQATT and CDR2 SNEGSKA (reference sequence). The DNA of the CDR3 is TGCAGTGCTAGAGATAGTGCGAATGGACCCCAGCATTTT. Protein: CSARDSANGPQHF.

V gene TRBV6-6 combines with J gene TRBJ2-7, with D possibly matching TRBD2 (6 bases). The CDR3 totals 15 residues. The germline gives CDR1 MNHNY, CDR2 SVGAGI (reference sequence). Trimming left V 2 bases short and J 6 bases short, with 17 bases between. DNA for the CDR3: TGTGCCAGCAGTTACCTATCCCAGGAGGGACTCGAGCAGTACTTC. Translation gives CASSYLSQEGLEQYF.

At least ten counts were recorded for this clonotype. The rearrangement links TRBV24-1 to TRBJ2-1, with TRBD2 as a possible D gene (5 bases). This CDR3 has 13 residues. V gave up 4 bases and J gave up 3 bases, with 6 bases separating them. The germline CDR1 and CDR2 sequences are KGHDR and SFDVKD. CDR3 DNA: TGTGCCACCAGTGACAGCGGCTACAATGAGCAGTTCTTC. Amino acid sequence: CATSDSGYNEQFF.

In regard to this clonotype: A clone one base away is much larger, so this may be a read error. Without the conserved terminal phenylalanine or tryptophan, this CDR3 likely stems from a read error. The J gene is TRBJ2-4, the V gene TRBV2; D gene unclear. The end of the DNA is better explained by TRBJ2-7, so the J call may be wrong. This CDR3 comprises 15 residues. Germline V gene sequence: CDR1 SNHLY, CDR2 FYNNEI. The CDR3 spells CASSVETPTIYEQYL. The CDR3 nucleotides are TGTGCCAGCAGTGTGGAGACACCTACCATCTACGAGCAGTACCTC.

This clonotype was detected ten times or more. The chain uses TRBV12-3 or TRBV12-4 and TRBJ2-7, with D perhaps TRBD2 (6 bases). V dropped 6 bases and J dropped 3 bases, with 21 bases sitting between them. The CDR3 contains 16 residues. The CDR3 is CASSPNPRRVFYEQYF. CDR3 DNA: TGTGCCAGCAGCCCAAACCCCAGGAGGGTTTTCTACGAGCAGTACTTC.

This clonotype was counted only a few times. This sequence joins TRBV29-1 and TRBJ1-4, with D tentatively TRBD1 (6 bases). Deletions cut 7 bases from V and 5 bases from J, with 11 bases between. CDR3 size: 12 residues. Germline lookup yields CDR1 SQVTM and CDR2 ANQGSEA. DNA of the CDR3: TGCAGCGCTTGGACAGTAAATGAAAAACTGTTTTTT. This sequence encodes CSAWTVNEKLFF.

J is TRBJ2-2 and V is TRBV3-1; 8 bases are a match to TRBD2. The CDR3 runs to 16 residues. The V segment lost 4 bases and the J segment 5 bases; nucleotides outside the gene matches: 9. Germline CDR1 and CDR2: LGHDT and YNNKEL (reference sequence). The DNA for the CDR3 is TGTGCCAGCAGCCCCACCCGGGGGGGGAAAACCGGGGAGCTGTTTTTT. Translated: CASSPTRGGKTGELFF.

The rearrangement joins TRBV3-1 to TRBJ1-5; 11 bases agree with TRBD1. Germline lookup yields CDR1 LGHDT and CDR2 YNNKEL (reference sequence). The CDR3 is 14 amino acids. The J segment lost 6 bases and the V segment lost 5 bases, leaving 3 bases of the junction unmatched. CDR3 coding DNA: TGTGCCAGCAGCTTCGGGACAGGGGGTCAGCCCCAGCATTTT. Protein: CASSFGTGGQPQHF.